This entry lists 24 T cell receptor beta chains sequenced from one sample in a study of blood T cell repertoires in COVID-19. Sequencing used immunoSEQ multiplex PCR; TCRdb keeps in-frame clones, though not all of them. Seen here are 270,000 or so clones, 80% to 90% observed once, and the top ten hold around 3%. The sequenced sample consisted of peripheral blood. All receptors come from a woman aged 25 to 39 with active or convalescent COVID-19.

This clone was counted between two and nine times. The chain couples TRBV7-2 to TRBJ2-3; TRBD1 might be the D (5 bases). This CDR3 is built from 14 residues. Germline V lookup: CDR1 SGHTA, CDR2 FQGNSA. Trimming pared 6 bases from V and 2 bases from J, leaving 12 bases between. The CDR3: CASRPTAFTDTQYF. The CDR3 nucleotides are TGTGCCAGCAGACCGACAGCTTTCACAGATACGCAGTATTTT. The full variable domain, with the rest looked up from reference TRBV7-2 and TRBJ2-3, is GAGVSQSPSNKVTEKGKDVELRCDPISGHTALYWYRQSLGQGLEFLIYFQGNSAPDKSGLPSDRFSAERTGGSVSTLTIQRTQQEDSAVYLCASRPTAFTDTQYFGPGTRLTVL.

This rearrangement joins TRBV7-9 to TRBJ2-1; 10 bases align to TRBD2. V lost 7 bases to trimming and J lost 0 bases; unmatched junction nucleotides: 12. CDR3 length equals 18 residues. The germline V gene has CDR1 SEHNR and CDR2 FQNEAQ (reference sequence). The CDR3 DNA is TGTGCCAGCATCGACAAGGCTAGCGGGGGCCTCTCCTACAATGAGCAGTTCTTC. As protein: CASIDKASGGLSYNEQFF.

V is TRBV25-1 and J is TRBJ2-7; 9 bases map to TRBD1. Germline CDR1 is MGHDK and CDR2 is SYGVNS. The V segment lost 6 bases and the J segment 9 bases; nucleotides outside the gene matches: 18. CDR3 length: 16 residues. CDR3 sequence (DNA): TGTGCCAGCAGCGCTGGCAGCCGGGACAGGGCCCTCCGGCAGTACTTC. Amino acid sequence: CASSAGSRDRALRQYF.

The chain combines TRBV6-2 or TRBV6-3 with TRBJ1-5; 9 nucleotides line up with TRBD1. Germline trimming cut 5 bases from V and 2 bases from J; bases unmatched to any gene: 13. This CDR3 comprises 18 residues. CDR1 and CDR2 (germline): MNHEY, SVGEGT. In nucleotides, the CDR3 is TGTGCCAGCAGTAAACTCTCCGACAGGGGGGGACGCAATCAGCCCCAGCATTTT. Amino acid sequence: CASSKLSDRGGRNQPQHF.

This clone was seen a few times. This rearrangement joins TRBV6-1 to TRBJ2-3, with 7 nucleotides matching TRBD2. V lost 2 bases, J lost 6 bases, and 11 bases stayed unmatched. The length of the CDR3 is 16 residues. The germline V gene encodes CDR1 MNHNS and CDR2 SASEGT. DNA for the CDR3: TGTGCCAGCAGTGAAATGGGGGGGGTTTCGTGGGATACGCAGTATTTT. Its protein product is CASSEMGGVSWDTQYF.

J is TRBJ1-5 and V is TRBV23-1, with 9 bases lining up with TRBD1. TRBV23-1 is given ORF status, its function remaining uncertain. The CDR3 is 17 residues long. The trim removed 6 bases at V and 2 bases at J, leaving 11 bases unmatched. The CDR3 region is CASSWDREWRRNQPQHF. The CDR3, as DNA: TGCGCCAGCAGCTGGGACAGGGAATGGAGGCGCAATCAGCCCCAGCATTTT.

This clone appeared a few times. The CDR3 DNA reads TGCGCCAGCAGCTCTAAGCCAGGGTTGAACACTGAAGCTTTCTTT. It encodes CASSSKPGLNTEAFF. The chain links TRBV5-1 to TRBJ1-1; perhaps TRBD1 as D (5 bases). V lost 3 bases and J lost 0, with 12 bases in between. The CDR3 spans 15 residues. From germline, CDR1 is SGHRS and CDR2 YFSETQ.

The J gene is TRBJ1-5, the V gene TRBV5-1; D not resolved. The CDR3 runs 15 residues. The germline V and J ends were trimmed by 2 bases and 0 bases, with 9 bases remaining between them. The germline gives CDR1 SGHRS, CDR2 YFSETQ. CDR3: CASSLDGDSNQPQHF. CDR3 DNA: TGCGCCAGCAGCTTAGACGGAGATAGCAATCAGCCCCAGCATTTT.

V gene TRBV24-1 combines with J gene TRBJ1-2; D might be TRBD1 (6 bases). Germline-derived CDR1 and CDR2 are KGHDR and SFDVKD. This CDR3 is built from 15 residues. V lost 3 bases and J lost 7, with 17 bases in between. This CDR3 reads CATSDPGAGTSGYTF. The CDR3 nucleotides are TGTGCCACCAGTGATCCAGGGGCTGGGACATCTGGCTACACCTTC.

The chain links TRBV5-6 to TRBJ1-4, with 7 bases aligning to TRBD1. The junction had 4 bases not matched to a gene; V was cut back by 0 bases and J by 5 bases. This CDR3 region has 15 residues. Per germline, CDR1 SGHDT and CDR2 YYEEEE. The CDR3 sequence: CASSLADRRNEKLFF. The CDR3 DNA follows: TGTGCCAGCAGCTTGGCGGACAGGAGGAATGAAAAACTGTTTTTT.

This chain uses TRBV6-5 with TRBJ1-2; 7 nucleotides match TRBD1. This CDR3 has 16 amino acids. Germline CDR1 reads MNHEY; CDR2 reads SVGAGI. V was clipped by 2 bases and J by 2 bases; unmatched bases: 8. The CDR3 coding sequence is TGTGCCAGCAGTTACCACGCTGACAGGGAAAACTATGGCTACACCTTC. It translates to CASSYHADRENYGYTF.

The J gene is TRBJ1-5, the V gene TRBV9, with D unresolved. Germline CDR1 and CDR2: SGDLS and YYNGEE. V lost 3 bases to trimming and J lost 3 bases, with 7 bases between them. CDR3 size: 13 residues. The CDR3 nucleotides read TGTGCCAGCAGCGGAGGACTCAATCAGCCCCAGCATTTT. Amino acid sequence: CASSGGLNQPQHF.

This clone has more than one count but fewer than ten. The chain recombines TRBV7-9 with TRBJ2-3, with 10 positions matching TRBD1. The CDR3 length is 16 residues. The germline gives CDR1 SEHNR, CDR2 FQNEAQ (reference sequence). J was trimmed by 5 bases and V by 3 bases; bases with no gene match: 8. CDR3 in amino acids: CASSFAGTGVGDTQYF. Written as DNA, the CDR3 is TGTGCCAGCAGCTTTGCCGGGACAGGGGTAGGAGATACGCAGTATTTT.

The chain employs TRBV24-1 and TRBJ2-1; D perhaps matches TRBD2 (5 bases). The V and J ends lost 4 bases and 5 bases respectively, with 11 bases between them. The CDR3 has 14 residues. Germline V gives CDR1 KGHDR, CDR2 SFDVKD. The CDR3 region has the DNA TGTGCCACCAGTGACCCCCGGGGTCACAATGAGCAGTTCTTC. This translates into CATSDPRGHNEQFF.

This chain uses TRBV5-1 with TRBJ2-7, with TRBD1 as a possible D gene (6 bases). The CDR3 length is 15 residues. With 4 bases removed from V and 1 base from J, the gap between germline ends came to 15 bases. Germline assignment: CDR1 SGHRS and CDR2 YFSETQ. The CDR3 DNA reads TGCGCCAGCAGCCCACTAGGGGGAATGTCCTACGAGCAGTACTTC. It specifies CASSPLGGMSYEQYF. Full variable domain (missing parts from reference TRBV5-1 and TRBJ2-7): KAGVTQTPRYLIKTRGQQVTLSCSPISGHRSVSWYQQTPGQGLQFLFEYFSETQRNKGNFPGRFSGRQFSNSRSEMNVSTLELGDSALYLCASSPLGGMSYEQYFGPGTRLTVT.

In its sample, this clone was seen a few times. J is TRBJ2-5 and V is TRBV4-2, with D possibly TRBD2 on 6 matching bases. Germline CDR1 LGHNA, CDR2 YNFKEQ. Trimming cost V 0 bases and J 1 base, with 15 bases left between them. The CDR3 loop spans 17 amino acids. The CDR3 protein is CASSQDGGLNFQETQYF. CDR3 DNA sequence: TGTGCCAGCAGCCAAGATGGGGGACTCAACTTCCAAGAGACCCAGTACTTC.

The CDR3 nucleotides read TGTGCCATCAGGCAGGGCGGGAACACTGAAGCTTTCTTT. Its translation is CAIRQGGNTEAFF. The V call is TRBV10-3, the J call TRBJ1-1; tentatively, D is TRBD1 (5 bases). This CDR3 is built from 13 residues. Trimming cost V 6 bases and J 1 base, with 9 bases left between them. CDR1 and CDR2 (germline): ENHRY, SYGVKD.

This chain's CDR3 is CASSSGQGGETQYF. Written as DNA, the CDR3 is TGTGCCAGCAGTTCGGGACAAGGCGGAGAGACCCAGTACTTC. This chain links TRBV28 with TRBJ2-5; D is perhaps TRBD1 (6 bases). Trimming removed 4 bases from V and 4 bases from J, with 13 bases in between. The CDR3 consists of 14 residues. Per the germline V gene, CDR1 is MDHEN and CDR2 is SYDVKM.

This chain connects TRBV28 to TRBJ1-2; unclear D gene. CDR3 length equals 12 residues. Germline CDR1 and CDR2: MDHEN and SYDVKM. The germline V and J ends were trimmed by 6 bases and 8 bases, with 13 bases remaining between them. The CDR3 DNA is TGTGCCAGCAGGTCTGCACTCAACGGCTACACCTTC. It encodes CASRSALNGYTF.

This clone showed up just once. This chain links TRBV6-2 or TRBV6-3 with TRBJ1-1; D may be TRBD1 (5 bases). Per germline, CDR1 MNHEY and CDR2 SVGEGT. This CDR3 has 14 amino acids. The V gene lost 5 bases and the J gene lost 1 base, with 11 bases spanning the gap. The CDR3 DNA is TGTGCCAGCAGTATAGGGGCCGGGAACACTGAAGCTTTCTTT. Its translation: CASSIGAGNTEAFF.

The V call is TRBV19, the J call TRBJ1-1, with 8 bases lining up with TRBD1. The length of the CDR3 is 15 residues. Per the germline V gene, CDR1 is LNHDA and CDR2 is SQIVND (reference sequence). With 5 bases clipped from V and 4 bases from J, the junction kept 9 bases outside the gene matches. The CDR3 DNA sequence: TGTGCCAGTAGTTCGCGGACAGGGTCGGGCACTGAAGCTTTCTTT. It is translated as CASSSRTGSGTEAFF.

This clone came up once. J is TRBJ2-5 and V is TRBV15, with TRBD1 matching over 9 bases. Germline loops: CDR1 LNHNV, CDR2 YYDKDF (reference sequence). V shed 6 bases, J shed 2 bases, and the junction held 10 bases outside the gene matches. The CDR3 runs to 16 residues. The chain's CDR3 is CATSPAQGARQETQYF. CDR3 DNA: TGTGCCACCAGTCCAGCACAGGGGGCGAGGCAAGAGACCCAGTACTTC.

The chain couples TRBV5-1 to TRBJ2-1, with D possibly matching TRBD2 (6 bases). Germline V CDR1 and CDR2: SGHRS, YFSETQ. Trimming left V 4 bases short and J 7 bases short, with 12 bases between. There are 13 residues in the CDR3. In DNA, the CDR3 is TGCGCCAGCAGCGCTCGGGAGTGGAATGAGCAGTTCTTC. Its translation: CASSAREWNEQFF.

The CDR3 loop reads CASSLAGAYTDTQYF. The CDR3 DNA reads TGTGCCAGCAGCCTAGCGGGGGCTTACACAGATACGCAGTATTTT. V is TRBV6-5 and J is TRBJ2-3, with 10 bases lining up with TRBD2. J lost 2 bases, V lost 6 bases, and 5 bases had no gene match. Germline assignment: CDR1 MNHEY and CDR2 SVGAGI. The CDR3 totals 15 residues.